The 7 T cell receptor beta chains below were found in one sample sequenced in a study of regulatory T cells in long-lasting Graves disease. Assembly of TCR beta libraries relied on iRepertoire HTBI primers together with Arm-PCR of CDR3 regions. One entry per CDR3 protein, called by TCRdb with MiXCR from the multiplex PCR reads. The data show about 470,000 distinct CDR3 sequences, around a fifth seen once. Documented time point: persistent/refractory GD, antithyroid drugs over 5 years with positive TRAb. Isolated PBMC RNA provided the starting material for the TCR library. This material consisted of peripheral blood mononuclear cells (PBMCs), taken when the disease was refractory, from a patient treated with antithyroid drugs. Every receptor here comes from a female donor with Graves disease.

The rearrangement uses TRBV9 and TRBJ2-2; the D is unclear. Germline loops: CDR1 SGDLS, CDR2 YYNGEE. CDR3 length: 18 residues. The V and J ends lost 4 bases and 2 bases respectively, with 21 bases between them. This CDR3 is CASSPTLNAYSNTGELFF. CDR3 coding DNA: TGTGCCAGCAGCCCAACCCTCAACGCATATAGTAACACCGGGGAGCTGTTTTTT.

The J gene is TRBJ1-2, the V gene TRBV11-2; the match to TRBD1 covers 9 bases. This CDR3 contains 15 residues. Germline V gives CDR1 SGHAT, CDR2 FQNNGV. V gave up 5 bases and J gave up 4 bases; unmatched junction bases: 8. CDR3 region: CASSPWDREGYGYTF. The CDR3 bases are TGTGCCAGCAGCCCATGGGACAGGGAAGGCTATGGCTACACCTTC.

This clonotype was counted between two and nine times. This may be a read error: a much more frequent sequence differs by one nucleotide. The V gene is TRBV28, the J gene TRBJ2-7; 8 nucleotides align to TRBD2. The germline V gene encodes CDR1 MDHEN and CDR2 SYDVKM. CDR3 size: 15 residues. V shed 3 bases and J 9 bases; nucleotides not matched to a gene: 13. The CDR3, as DNA: TGTGCCAGCAGTTTTAGCTGGATTGAGGCGGGGGGGCAGTACTTC. This sequence encodes CASSFSWIEAGGQYF.

This clonotype occurred many times. The chain couples TRBV15 to TRBJ1-2, with D perhaps TRBD1 (6 bases). Per the germline V gene, CDR1 is LNHNV and CDR2 is YYDKDF (reference sequence). This CDR3 contains 16 residues. V was pared by 3 bases and J by 2 bases, with 16 bases between. The CDR3 coding sequence is TGTGCCACCAGCAGGACCCCGGGGACAACAAACTATGGCTACACCTTC. Amino acids: CATSRTPGTTNYGYTF.

The CDR3 sequence: CASRSGDTGELFF. For the CDR3, the DNA is TGTGCCAGCAGATCTGGAGACACCGGGGAGCTGTTTTTT. The chain couples TRBV6-2 or TRBV6-3 to TRBJ2-2; D call uncertain. Germline values: CDR1 MNHEY, CDR2 SVGEGT. The length of the CDR3 is 13 residues. V lost 6 bases and J 3 bases, leaving 8 bases between the germline ends.

This clonotype appeared once. The chain's CDR3 is CASSLKMADSSYEQYF. Here the CDR3 DNA reads TGTGCCAGCAGTCTCAAAATGGCCGACAGCTCCTACGAGCAGTACTTC. The rearrangement links TRBV7-9 to TRBJ2-7; possibly TRBD1 for D (5 bases). The length of the CDR3 is 16 residues. V lost 6 bases to trimming and J lost 0 bases, with 18 bases between them. Germline CDR1 SEHNR, CDR2 FQNEAQ (reference sequence).

The CDR3 DNA reads as TGCGCCAGCAGCAAGCTCAGGGTAACTAATGAAAAACTGTTTTTT. Translated, it gives CASSKLRVTNEKLFF. This chain links TRBV4-1 with TRBJ1-4, with D possibly TRBD1 on 5 matching bases. Between the trimmed V and J ends, which lost 5 bases and 1 base, there was a span of 11 bases. CDR1 is MGHRA and CDR2 is YSYEKL in the germline V gene. The CDR3 runs 15 residues.